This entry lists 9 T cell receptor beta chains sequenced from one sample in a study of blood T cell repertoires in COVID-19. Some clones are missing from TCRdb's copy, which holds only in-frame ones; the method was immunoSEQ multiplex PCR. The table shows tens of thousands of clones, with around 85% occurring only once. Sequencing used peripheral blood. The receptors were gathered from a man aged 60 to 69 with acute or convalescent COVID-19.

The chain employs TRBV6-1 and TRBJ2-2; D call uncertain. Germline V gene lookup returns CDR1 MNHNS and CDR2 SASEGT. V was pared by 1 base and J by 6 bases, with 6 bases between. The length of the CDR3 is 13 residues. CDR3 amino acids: CASSEGHAGELFF. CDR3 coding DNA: TGTGCCAGCAGTGAAGGGCACGCCGGGGAGCTGTTTTTT.

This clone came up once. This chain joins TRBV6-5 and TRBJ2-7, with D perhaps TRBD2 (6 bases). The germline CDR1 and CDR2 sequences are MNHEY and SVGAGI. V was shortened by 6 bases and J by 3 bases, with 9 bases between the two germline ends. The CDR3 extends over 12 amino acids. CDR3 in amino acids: CASREGSYEQYF. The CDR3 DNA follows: TGTGCCAGCAGGGAGGGGAGCTACGAGCAGTACTTC.

This CDR3 is CARSLALSGGYTF. In DNA, the CDR3 is TGTGCCAGAAGCTTGGCGCTCAGTGGCGGCTACACCTTC. The chain carries TRBV5-3 and TRBJ1-2; D is unclear. TRBV5-3 is treated as an ORF (open reading frame) with a function not yet certain. V lost 0 bases, J lost 8 bases, and 11 bases lay in between. The CDR3 runs to 13 residues.

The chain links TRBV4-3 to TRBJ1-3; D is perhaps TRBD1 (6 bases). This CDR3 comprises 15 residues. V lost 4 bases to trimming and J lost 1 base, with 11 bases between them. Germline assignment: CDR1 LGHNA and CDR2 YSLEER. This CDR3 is CASSLNRASGNTIYF. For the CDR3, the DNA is TGCGCCAGCAGCCTTAACAGGGCTTCTGGAAACACCATATATTTT.

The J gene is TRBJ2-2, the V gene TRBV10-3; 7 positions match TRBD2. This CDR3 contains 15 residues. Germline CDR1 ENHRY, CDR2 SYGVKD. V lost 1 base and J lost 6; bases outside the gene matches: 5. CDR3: CAISEFVAGAGELFF. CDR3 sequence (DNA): TGTGCCATCAGTGAGTTCGTGGCGGGGGCCGGGGAGCTGTTTTTT.

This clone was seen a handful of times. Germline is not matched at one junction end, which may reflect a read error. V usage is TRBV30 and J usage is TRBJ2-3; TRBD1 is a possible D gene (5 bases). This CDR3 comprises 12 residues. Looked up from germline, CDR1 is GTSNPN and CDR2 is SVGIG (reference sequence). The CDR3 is CAWSRSTGTQYF. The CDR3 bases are TGTGCCTGGAGTAGATCCACAGGTACGCAGTATTTT.

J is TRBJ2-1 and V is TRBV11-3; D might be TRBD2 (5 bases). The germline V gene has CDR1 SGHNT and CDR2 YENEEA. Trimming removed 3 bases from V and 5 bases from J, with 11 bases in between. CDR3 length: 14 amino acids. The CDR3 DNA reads TGTGCCAGCAGCTTGAGTATGGGAGACAATGAGCAGTTCTTC. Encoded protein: CASSLSMGDNEQFF. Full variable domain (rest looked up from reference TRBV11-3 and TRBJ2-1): EAGVVQSPRYKIIEKKQPVAFWCNPISGHNTLYWYLQNLGQGPELLIRYENEEAVDDSQLPKDRFSAERLKGVDSTLKIQPAELGDSAVYLCASSLSMGDNEQFFGPGTRLTVL.

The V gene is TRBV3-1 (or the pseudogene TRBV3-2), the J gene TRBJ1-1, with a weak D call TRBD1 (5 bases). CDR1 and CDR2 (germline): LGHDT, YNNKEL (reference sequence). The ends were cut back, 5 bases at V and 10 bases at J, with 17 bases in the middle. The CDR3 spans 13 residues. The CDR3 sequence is CASSLQGQTGAFF. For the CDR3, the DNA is TGTGCCAGCAGCTTACAAGGACAAACGGGAGCTTTCTTT.

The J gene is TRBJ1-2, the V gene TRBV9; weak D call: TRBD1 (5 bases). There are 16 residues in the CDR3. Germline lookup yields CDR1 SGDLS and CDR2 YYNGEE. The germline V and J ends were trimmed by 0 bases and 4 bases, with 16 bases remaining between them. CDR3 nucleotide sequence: TGTGCCAGCAGCGTAGTCGAATGGGGAAGGGGCTATGGCTACACCTTC. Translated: CASSVVEWGRGYGYTF.